This T cell receptor (beta chain) was recorded in a study of T cells in Graves' hyperthyroidism and ophthalmopathy. What was amplified from RNA transcripts were TCR beta CDR3 regions. The TCR CDR3 was amplified in a first-round RT-PCR using the HTBI primer set. A single record per CDR3 protein comes from TCRdb applying MiXCR to the multiplex PCR reads. The sample holds more than 500,000 distinct CDR3 sequences, just over 45% seen once. V was clipped by 5 bases and J by 3 bases, with 16 bases between them. Germline CDR1 SEHNR, CDR2 FQNEAQ (reference sequence). CDR3 length: 15 amino acids. Study results and caveats: The model forecast ophthalmopathy, anticipating it by a median roughly 6 months before onset. Blood held most thyroid clonotypes expanded above 0.001 frequency.

Thyroid ultrasound and orbital computed tomography, with clinical symptoms and serum thyroxine and TRAb, informed diagnoses. In its sample, this clonotype was seen many times. Its antigen remains unidentified. V and J are TRBV7-9 and TRBJ1-2; tentative D call: TRBD1 (5 bases). Sequenced sample: peripheral blood or thyroid tissue (not recorded which). The clonotype originates from an adult woman with Graves' disease, either hyperthyroidism or ophthalmopathy (not recorded which). The CDR3 DNA reads as TGTGCCAGCAGCCCGGGGGGAGCCGGCTACTATGGCTACACCTTC. It is translated as CASSPGGAGYYGYTF.